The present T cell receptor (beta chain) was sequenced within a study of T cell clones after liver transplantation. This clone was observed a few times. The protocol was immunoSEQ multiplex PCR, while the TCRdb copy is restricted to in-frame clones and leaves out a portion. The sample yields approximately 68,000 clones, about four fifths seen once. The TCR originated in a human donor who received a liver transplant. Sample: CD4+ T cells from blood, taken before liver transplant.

The CDR3 region is CASSLHSSGRRNEQFF. The CDR3 nucleotides are TGTGCCAGCAGTTTGCACAGTAGCGGGAGGCGGAATGAGCAGTTCTTC. V usage is TRBV28 and J usage is TRBJ2-1, with 10 positions matching TRBD2. CDR3 length: 16 amino acids. V lost 3 bases and J lost 7; bases outside the gene matches: 9. The germline CDR1 and CDR2 sequences are MDHEN and SYDVKM. The full variable domain, its missing parts supplied by reference TRBV28 and TRBJ2-1, is DVKVTQSSRYLVKRTGEKVFLECVQDMDHENMFWYRQDPGLGLRLIYFSYDVKMKEKGDIPEGYSVSREKKERFSLILESASTNQTSMYLCASSLHSSGRRNEQFFGPGTRLTVL.